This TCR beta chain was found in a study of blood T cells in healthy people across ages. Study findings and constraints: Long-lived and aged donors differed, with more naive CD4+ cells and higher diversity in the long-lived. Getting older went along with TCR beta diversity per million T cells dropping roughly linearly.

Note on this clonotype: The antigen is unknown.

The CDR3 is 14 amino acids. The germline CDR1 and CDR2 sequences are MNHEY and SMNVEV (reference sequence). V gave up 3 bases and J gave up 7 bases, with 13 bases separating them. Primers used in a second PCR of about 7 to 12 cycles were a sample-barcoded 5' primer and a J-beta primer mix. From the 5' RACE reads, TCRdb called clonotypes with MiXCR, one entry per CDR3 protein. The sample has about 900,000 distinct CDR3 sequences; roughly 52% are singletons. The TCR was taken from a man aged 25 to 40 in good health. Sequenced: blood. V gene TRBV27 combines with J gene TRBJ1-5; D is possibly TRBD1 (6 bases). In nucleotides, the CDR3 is TGTGCCAGCAGTTTGGTGACAGGTGGCCAGCCCCAGCATTTT. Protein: CASSLVTGGQPQHF.